This is a list of T cell receptor beta chains from one sample in a study of beta chain features in type 1 diabetes. TCRdb's copy holds only in-frame clones and misses some; the assay was immunoSEQ multiplex PCR. The top ten clones hold about 1.4% of a sample with about 140,000 clones, about 7.1% of them seen once. The material sequenced was central memory CD4+ T cells from blood. These TCRs come from a woman in her twenties or thirties in good health. CDR3s include the opening cysteine and the closing phenylalanine or tryptophan. The D gene is left open where the match is weak. The size entry is marked missing in some rows and otherwise reads once, few, many or a size class.

j_call,clone_size,d_call,v_call,cdr3_aa,cdr3_nt
TRBJ2-2,few,TRBD1,TRBV7-6,CASSLEGQGSTGELFF,TGTGCCAGCAGCTTAGAGGGACAGGGGTCGACCGGGGAGCTGTTTTTT
TRBJ2-4,NA,TRBD1,TRBV5-1,CASSQGQGANIQYF,TGCGCCAGCAGCCAGGGACAGGGTGCAAACATTCAGTACTTC
TRBJ1-5,once,NA,TRBV5-1,CASSSTGLNQPQHF,TGCGCCAGCAGCTCTACAGGGCTCAATCAGCCCCAGCATTTT
TRBJ1-5,NA,TRBD1,TRBV7-9,CASSPTSGGYQPQHF,TGTGCCAGCAGCCCTACCTCAGGGGGCTATCAGCCCCAGCATTTT
TRBJ2-1,few,NA,TRBV5-1,CASKSGVTDYNEQFF,TGCGCCAGCAAGTCGGGGGTGACGGATTACAATGAGCAGTTCTTC
TRBJ1-1,NA,TRBD1,TRBV14,CASSQVGQRNTEAFF,TGTGCCAGCAGCCAAGTGGGACAGAGGAACACTGAAGCTTTCTTT
TRBJ2-3,few,NA,TRBV12-5,CASGLDRDRQYF,TGTGCTAGTGGTTTGGACAGGGATCGGCAGTATTTT
TRBJ1-5,NA,NA,TRBV7-2,CASSLTQNQPQHF,TGTGCCAGCAGCTTAACACAGAATCAGCCCCAGCATTTT
TRBJ2-3,NA,TRBD1,TRBV9,CASSVRQGAGTDTQYF,TGTGCCAGCAGCGTAAGACAGGGGGCGGGCACAGATACGCAGTATTTT
TRBJ2-1,NA,TRBD2,TRBV15,CATSKTGTRDDNEQFF,TGTGCCACCAGCAAAACCGGGACTAGGGATGACAATGAGCAGTTCTTC
TRBJ2-3,few,NA,TRBV7-3,CASSLTAGPSGDTQYF,TGTGCCAGCAGCTTAACGGCGGGACCATCAGGGGATACGCAGTATTTT
TRBJ1-2,NA,TRBD1,TRBV27,CASRRTGGQYGYTF,TGTGCCAGCAGGAGGACAGGGGGACAGTATGGCTACACCTTC
TRBJ2-3,many,NA,TRBV7-2,CASSPGAQDTQYF,TGTGCCAGCAGCCCAGGGGCGCAGGATACGCAGTATTTT
TRBJ2-5,few,TRBD2,TRBV7-9,CASSLGSGRQETQYF,TGTGCCAGCAGCTTAGGTAGCGGGAGACAAGAGACCCAGTACTTC
TRBJ2-5,few,TRBD1,TRBV28,CASSSPQGAGQETQYF,TGTGCCAGCAGTTCGCCTCAGGGGGCCGGGCAAGAGACCCAGTACTTC
TRBJ2-5,NA,NA,TRBV7-2,CASSLEGTESQETQYF,TGTGCCAGCAGCTTGGAGGGGACAGAGAGCCAAGAGACCCAGTACTTC
TRBJ2-3,NA,NA,TRBV19,CASSERVGYTQYF,TGTGCCAGTAGTGAACGGGTCGGTTATACGCAGTATTTT
TRBJ2-7,NA,NA,TRBV7-9,CASSLASVSYEQYF,TGTGCCAGCAGCTTAGCGTCAGTCTCCTACGAGCAGTACTTC
TRBJ2-1,NA,TRBD2,TRBV7-2,CASSKTSGTLGYNEQFF,TGTGCCAGCAGTAAGACTAGCGGGACTTTGGGCTACAATGAGCAGTTCTTC
TRBJ2-3,NA,NA,TRBV5-6,CASNLRGGTDTQYF,TGTGCCAGCAACCTCAGGGGAGGGACAGATACGCAGTATTTT
TRBJ2-6,few,NA,TRBV27,CASSLRVGASGANVLTF,TGTGCCAGCAGTTTAAGGGTGGGGGCTTCTGGGGCCAACGTCCTGACTTTC
TRBJ2-5,NA,TRBD1,TRBV5-6,CASSFPGQGFGETQYF,TGTGCCAGCAGCTTCCCGGGACAGGGGTTTGGGGAGACCCAGTACTTC
TRBJ2-1,NA,NA,TRBV7-2,CASSLAGGDYYNEQFF,TGTGCCAGCAGCTTAGCCGGCGGAGACTACTACAATGAGCAGTTCTTC
TRBJ2-1,NA,NA,TRBV7-9,CASSTRLDNEQFF,TGTGCCAGCAGCACCAGACTAGACAATGAGCAGTTCTTC
TRBJ2-1,NA,NA,TRBV11-3,CASSLARAVSYNEQFF,TGTGCCAGCAGCTTAGCCCGTGCGGTCTCCTACAATGAGCAGTTCTTC
TRBJ1-4,few,NA,TRBV9,CASSPQGLANEKLFF,TGTGCCAGCAGCCCACAGGGCTTGGCTAATGAAAAACTGTTTTTT
TRBJ2-7,NA,TRBD2,TRBV14,CASSHLTGTRSNEQYF,TGTGCCAGCAGCCACCTCACCGGGACTAGGAGCAACGAGCAGTACTTC
TRBJ1-2,NA,NA,TRBV30,CAWRARIVNYGYTF,TGTGCCTGGAGGGCCAGAATCGTAAACTATGGCTACACCTTC
TRBJ2-6,many,NA,TRBV29-1,CSVTPGSGANVLTF,TGCAGCGTTACCCCCGGCTCTGGGGCCAACGTCCTGACTTTC
TRBJ2-2,few,NA,TRBV28,CASSLTSRSLGELFF,TGTGCCAGCAGTTTAACGTCCAGGTCCTTGGGGGAGCTGTTTTTT
TRBJ1-2,NA,NA,TRBV7-9,CASSLVNNYGYTF,TGTGCCAGCAGCTTAGTCAATAACTATGGCTACACCTTC
TRBJ2-5,NA,TRBD2,TRBV11-2,CASSLTLRLAGEFQETQYF,TGTGCCAGCAGCTTAACCCTTAGACTAGCGGGGGAGTTTCAAGAGACCCAGTACTTC
TRBJ1-2,NA,TRBD1,TRBV7-8,CASSLNRGDYGYTF,TGTGCCAGCAGCTTAAACAGGGGCGACTATGGCTACACCTTC
TRBJ2-1,NA,NA,TRBV7-9,CASSLLRGAMRPTQQFF,TGTGCCAGCAGCTTACTACGGGGGGCGATGCGCCCTACTCAGCAGTTCTTC
TRBJ2-1,NA,NA,TRBV12-5,CASGLSRGSLSNTYNEQFF,TGTGCTAGTGGTCTCTCAAGGGGCAGCCTAAGTAACACCTACAATGAGCAGTTCTTC
TRBJ2-7,few,TRBD1,TRBV7-9,CASSSIRGQGRYEQYF,TGTGCCAGCAGCTCAATTCGGGGACAGGGGAGATACGAGCAGTACTTC
TRBJ2-5,few,NA,TRBV28,CASRDTTLETQYF,TGTGCCAGCAGGGACACCACATTGGAGACCCAGTACTTC
TRBJ2-1,few,TRBD2,TRBV4-3,CASSQSFSGASYNEQFF,TGCGCCAGCAGCCAGTCCTTTAGCGGGGCTTCCTACAATGAGCAGTTCTTC
TRBJ2-1,few,TRBD1,TRBV11-2,CASSLSATGNNEQFF,TGTGCCAGCAGCTTAAGTGCGACAGGGAACAATGAGCAGTTCTTC
TRBJ2-3,few,TRBD2,TRBV6-6,CASSYRSSGNTDTQYF,TGTGCCAGCAGTTATAGGTCTAGCGGTAACACAGATACGCAGTATTTT
TRBJ2-7,NA,NA,TRBV7-2,CASSLRSYEQYF,TGTGCCAGCAGCTTGAGATCCTACGAGCAGTACTTC
TRBJ2-7,NA,TRBD2,TRBV7-2,CASSLAHGRSHEQYF,TGTGCCAGCAGCTTAGCGCACGGGAGGTCCCACGAGCAGTACTTC
TRBJ2-3,NA,TRBD1,TRBV4-2,CASSQQWTGKSTDTQYF,TGTGCCAGCAGCCAACAGTGGACAGGGAAGTCGACAGATACGCAGTATTTT
TRBJ1-4,many,TRBD1,TRBV28,CASRTGGASEKLFF,TGTGCCAGCAGGACAGGGGGCGCTTCGGAAAAACTGTTTTTT
TRBJ2-1,few,NA,TRBV28,CASSPPAGTYNEQFF,TGTGCCAGCAGTCCACCCGCGGGAACCTACAATGAGCAGTTCTTC
TRBJ2-7,few,TRBD2,TRBV7-3,CASSFGPAGGEQYF,TGTGCCAGCAGCTTTGGTCCAGCGGGAGGTGAGCAGTACTTC